This note documents a single T cell receptor (beta chain) sequence. The sample belongs to a study of shared T cell receptors in the human thymus. Libraries were prepared by immunoSEQ multiplex PCR; TCRdb keeps only in-frame clonotypes and omits some of them. The data contain roughly 500,000 clones, around 78% of them seen just once; the ten biggest clones take up about 0.013%. In addition, the sample was reused for a study of human thymus T cells. That report notes: Corrective cardiac surgery supplied the resected thymus tissue. In unrelated individuals, thymic repertoires overlapped highly, according to related research.

This receptor was obtained from a boy in the first two years of life with a congenital heart defect. The sample taken for sequencing was thymocytes.

CDR3 in DNA: TGCGCCAGCAGCCAAGATTGGGGCCGCCCCTCCTACAATGAGCAGTTCTTC. Protein: CASSQDWGRPSYNEQFF. The chain is built from TRBV4-3 and TRBJ2-1; D possibly corresponds to TRBD1 (5 bases). V lost 0 bases and J 0 bases, leaving 12 bases between the germline ends. CDR1 and CDR2 (germline): LGHNA, YSLEER. The CDR3 length is 17 residues.